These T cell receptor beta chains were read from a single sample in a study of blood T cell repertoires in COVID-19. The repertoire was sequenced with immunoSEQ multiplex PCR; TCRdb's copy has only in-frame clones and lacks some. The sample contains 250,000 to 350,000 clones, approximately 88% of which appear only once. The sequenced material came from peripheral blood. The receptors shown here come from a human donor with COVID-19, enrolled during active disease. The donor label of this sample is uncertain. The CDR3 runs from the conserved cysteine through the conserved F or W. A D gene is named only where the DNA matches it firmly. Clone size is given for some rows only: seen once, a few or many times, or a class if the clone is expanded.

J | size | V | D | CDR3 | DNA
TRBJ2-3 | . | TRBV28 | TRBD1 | CASSFVPGRGQTDTQYF | TGTGCCAGCAGTTTTGTTCCCGGCAGGGGGCAAACAGATACGCAGTATTTT
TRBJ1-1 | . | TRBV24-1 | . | CATSDLREVKEAFF | TGTGCCACCAGTGATTTGAGAGAGGTGAAAGAAGCTTTCTTT
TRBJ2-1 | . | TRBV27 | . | CASRSSDYNEQFF | TGTGCCAGCAGAAGTAGCGACTACAATGAGCAGTTCTTC
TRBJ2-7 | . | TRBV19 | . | CASSTQGTSYEQYF | TGTGCCAGTAGTACCCAGGGGACCTCCTACGAGCAGTACTTC
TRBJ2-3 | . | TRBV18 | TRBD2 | CASSPERGLAVSTDTQYF | TGTGCCAGCTCACCAGAGAGGGGACTAGCAGTTAGCACAGATACGCAGTATTTT
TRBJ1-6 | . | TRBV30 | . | CAWKSSYNSPLHF | TGTGCCTGGAAGAGCTCCTATAATTCACCCCTCCACTTT
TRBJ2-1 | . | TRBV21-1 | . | CASTATSGSYEQFF | TGTGCCAGCACCGCGACTAGCGGGAGCTATGAGCAGTTCTTC
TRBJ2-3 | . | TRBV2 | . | CASKTTYNTDTQYF | TGTGCCAGCAAGACTACTTATAACACAGATACGCAGTATTTT
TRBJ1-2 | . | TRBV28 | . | CASSLKRGQTYGYTF | TGTGCCAGCAGTTTGAAACGTGGACAGACCTATGGCTACACCTTC
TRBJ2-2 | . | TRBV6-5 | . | CASIGANTGELFF | TGTGCCAGCATAGGGGCGAACACCGGGGAGCTGTTTTTT
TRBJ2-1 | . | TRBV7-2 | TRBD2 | CASSLGLAGPLEQFF | TGTGCCAGCAGCCTCGGACTAGCGGGCCCGTTGGAGCAGTTCTTC
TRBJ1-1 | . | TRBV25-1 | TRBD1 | CASSEYGRGYTEAFF | TGTGCCAGCAGTGAATATGGCAGGGGGTACACTGAAGCTTTCTTT
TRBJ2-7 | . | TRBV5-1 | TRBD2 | CASSPSTGGYEQYF | TGCGCCAGCAGCCCCTCGACGGGAGGCTACGAGCAGTACTTC
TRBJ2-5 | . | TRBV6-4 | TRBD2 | CASSAQPGGRETQYF | TGTGCCAGTAGTGCCCAACCGGGAGGGCGGGAGACCCAGTACTTC
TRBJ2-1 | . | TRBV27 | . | CASSLRGISSYNEQFF | TGTGCCAGCAGTTTACGCGGGATTAGCTCCTACAATGAGCAGTTCTTC
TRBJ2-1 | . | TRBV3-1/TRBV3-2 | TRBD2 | CASSHPTSGRASEQFF | TGTGCCAGCAGCCACCCGACTAGCGGGAGGGCCTCTGAGCAGTTCTTC
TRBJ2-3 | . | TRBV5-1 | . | CASSLVAGMITDTQYF | TGCGCCAGCAGCTTGGTGGCGGGGATGATCACAGATACGCAGTATTTT
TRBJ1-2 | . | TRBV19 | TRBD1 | CASSIQGAYGYTF | TGTGCCAGTAGTATTCAGGGGGCGTATGGCTACACCTTC
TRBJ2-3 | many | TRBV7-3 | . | CASSLTIGMTTNTQYF | TGTGCCAGCAGCTTAACCATCGGGATGACCACGAATACGCAGTATTTT
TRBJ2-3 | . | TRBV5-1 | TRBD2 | CASSLALAGITDTQYF | TGCGCCAGCAGCTTGGCCCTAGCGGGGATCACAGATACGCAGTATTTT
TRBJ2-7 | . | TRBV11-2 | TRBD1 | CASSLELTGAAEQYF | TGTGCCAGCAGCTTGGAATTGACAGGGGCCGCCGAGCAGTACTTC
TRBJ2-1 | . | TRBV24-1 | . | CATSDLGSENSYNEQFF | TGTGCCACCAGTGATCTAGGGAGCGAGAACTCCTACAATGAGCAGTTCTTC
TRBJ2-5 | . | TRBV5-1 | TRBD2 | CASSWTPSGSTGETQYF | TGCGCCAGCAGCTGGACCCCTAGCGGGAGTACCGGAGAGACCCAGTACTTC
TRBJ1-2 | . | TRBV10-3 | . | CAISSTESVYGYTF | TGTGCCATCAGCTCGACAGAGTCTGTGTATGGCTACACCTTC
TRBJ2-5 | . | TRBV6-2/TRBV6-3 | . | CASSVQGFGETQYF | TGTGCCAGCAGTGTACAGGGCTTCGGAGAGACCCAGTACTTC
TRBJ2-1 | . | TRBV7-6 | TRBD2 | CASSFRGTSGRNEQFF | TGTGCCAGCAGCTTCAGGGGGACTAGCGGGAGAAATGAGCAGTTCTTC
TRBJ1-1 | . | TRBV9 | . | CASNRVTNTEAFF | TGTGCCAGCAACCGAGTAACGAACACTGAAGCTTTCTTT
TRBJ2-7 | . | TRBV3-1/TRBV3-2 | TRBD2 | CASSAGTSSYEQYF | TGTGCCAGCAGTGCCGGGACTAGCTCCTACGAGCAGTACTTC
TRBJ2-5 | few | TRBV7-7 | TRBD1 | CASSRDREETQYF | TGTGCTAGCAGTAGGGACAGGGAAGAGACCCAGTACTTC
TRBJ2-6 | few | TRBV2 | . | CASSVQASGANVLTF | TGTGCCAGCAGTGTCCAGGCCTCTGGGGCCAACGTCCTGACTTTC
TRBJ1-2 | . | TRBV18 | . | CASSPETELNYGYTF | TGTGCCAGCTCACCGGAGACAGAACTTAACTATGGCTACACCTTC
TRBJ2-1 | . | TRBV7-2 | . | CASSFKRTTSSYNEQFF | TGTGCCAGCAGCTTTAAGAGAACTACGAGCTCCTACAATGAGCAGTTCTTC
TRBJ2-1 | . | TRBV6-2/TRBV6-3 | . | CASSSAGIKADNEQFF | TGTGCCAGCAGTTCGGCCGGGATCAAAGCGGACAATGAGCAGTTCTTC
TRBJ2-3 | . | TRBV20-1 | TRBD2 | CSASNLAGATDTQYF | TGCAGTGCTAGTAACCTAGCGGGAGCCACAGATACGCAGTATTTT
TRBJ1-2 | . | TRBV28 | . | CASSLDSANYGYTF | TGTGCCAGCAGTTTGGACAGCGCTAACTATGGCTACACCTTC
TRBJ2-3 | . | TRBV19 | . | CASSIRTRGDTQYF | TGTGCCAGTAGTATCCGAACTCGGGGAGATACGCAGTATTTT
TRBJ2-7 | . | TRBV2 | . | CASSAGGRFEQYF | TGTGCCAGCAGTGCGGGTGGGAGGTTCGAGCAGTACTTC
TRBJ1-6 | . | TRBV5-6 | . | CASSRQNLPATLHF | TGTGCCAGCAGCCGACAGAATCTTCCTGCCACCCTCCACTTT
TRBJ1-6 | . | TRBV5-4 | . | CASSLAGVYNSPLHF | TGTGCCAGCAGCTTGGCGGGGGTGTATAATTCACCCCTCCACTTT
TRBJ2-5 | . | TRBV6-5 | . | CASRLTARETQYF | TGTGCCAGCAGGTTGACAGCGAGGGAGACCCAGTACTTC
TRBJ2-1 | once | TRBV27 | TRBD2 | CASSLSLAGENEQFF | TGTGCCAGCAGTTTATCCCTAGCGGGAGAAAATGAGCAGTTCTTC